The 19 T cell receptor beta chains presented below share a single source sample, sequenced in a study of identical twins. Each CDR3 protein is one row after TCRdb ran MiXCR on the 5' RACE reads. The sample has about 720,000 distinct CDR3 sequences, less than 10% seen once. These data were likewise used in another study, on yellow fever vaccine responses in identical twins.

Sequenced sample: PBMCs. The receptor source for this set is a woman aged 18-29 years in good health.

The chain recombines TRBV18 with TRBJ2-3; no clear D gene. The V gene's germline CDR1 is KGHSH and CDR2 LQKENI. Trimming shortened V by 1 base and J by 3 bases, and 8 bases separated the two germline ends. CDR3 length: 14 residues. CDR3 in amino acids: CASSPLPETDTQYF. For the CDR3, the DNA is TGTGCCAGCTCACCACTCCCAGAAACAGATACGCAGTATTTT.

This clonotype was detected many times. The J gene is TRBJ2-3, the V gene TRBV29-1, with D maybe TRBD2 (6 bases). Trimming shortened V by 8 bases and J by 6 bases, and 21 bases separated the two germline ends. CDR1 is SQVTM, CDR2 ANQGSEA, per germline. The CDR3 sequence is 14 residues long. The CDR3 sequence is CSTVGGTTGDTQYF. The CDR3 nucleotides read TGCAGCACGGTGGGGGGAACGACCGGCGATACGCAGTATTTT.

This clonotype was counted only a few times. The gene calls are TRBV4-2 and TRBJ2-3; possible D gene TRBD2, 5 bases. Germline lookup yields CDR1 LGHNA and CDR2 YNFKEQ. The CDR3 loop spans 16 amino acids. Trimming stripped 1 base from V and 5 bases from J, with 16 bases between. The CDR3 here is CASSQGGIRAGDTQYF. CDR3 bases: TGTGCCAGCAGCCAAGGGGGTATACGGGCGGGAGATACGCAGTATTTT.

The chain is built from TRBV7-8 and TRBJ2-3, with TRBD1 identical over 11 bases. V trimming: 5 bases; J trimming: 2 bases; junction bases outside the gene matches: 6. CDR1 SGHVS and CDR2 FQNEAQ come from the germline V gene. The CDR3 is made up of 16 amino acids. The CDR3 region is CASSAGQGVYTDTQYF. CDR3 DNA sequence: TGTGCCAGCAGCGCGGGACAGGGGGTCTACACAGATACGCAGTATTTT.

This clonotype was detected many times. This chain joins TRBV7-2 and TRBJ2-7; no clear D. Germline CDR1 SGHTA, CDR2 FQGNSA. Trimming removed 4 bases at V and 0 bases at J, with 10 bases between. The CDR3 has 14 residues. The DNA of the CDR3 is TGTGCCAGCAGCTACTCGGCCCCCTCCTACGAGCAGTACTTC. Protein product: CASSYSAPSYEQYF.

The chain employs TRBV27 and TRBJ2-1; D remains unclear. V was clipped by 5 bases and J by 7 bases, with 12 bases between them. The CDR3 totals 13 residues. Germline V lookup: CDR1 MNHEY, CDR2 SMNVEV (reference sequence). CDR3 protein: CASSLTIANEQFF. CDR3 DNA: TGTGCCAGCAGTCTAACCATAGCTAATGAGCAGTTCTTC.

This clonotype came up many times. At one end the junction does not follow the germline gene, possibly because of a read error. The CDR3: CASSKGLAGVFQETQYF. The CDR3 nucleotides are TGTGCTAGCAGCAAGGGACTAGCGGGGGTATTCCAAGAGACCCAGTACTTC. The chain combines TRBV7-7 with TRBJ2-5; 14 positions match TRBD2. Germline-derived CDR1 and CDR2 are SSHAT and FNYEAQ (reference sequence). The CDR3 totals 17 residues.

V is TRBV12-3 or TRBV12-4 and J is TRBJ1-2, with D maybe TRBD1 (5 bases). Trimming stripped 0 bases from V and 4 bases from J, with 12 bases between. CDR3 size: 15 residues. The CDR3 sequence is CASSLAEEGLYGYTF. The CDR3 coding sequence is TGTGCCAGCAGTTTAGCGGAAGAGGGGCTCTATGGCTACACCTTC.

This clonotype came up a few times. The CDR3 here is CASSQGLAALKETQYF. The CDR3 nucleotides read TGTGCCAGCAGTCAGGGACTAGCGGCCCTAAAAGAGACCCAGTACTTC. The chain employs TRBV13 and TRBJ2-5, with TRBD2 identical over 11 bases. Unmatched junction bases numbered 9, after V lost 6 bases and J lost 3 bases. CDR1 is PRHDT, CDR2 FYEKMQ, per germline (reference sequence). The length of the CDR3 is 16 residues.

This clonotype was counted ten times or more. J is TRBJ2-2 and V is TRBV7-9; the match to TRBD2 covers 7 bases. The CDR3 has 16 amino acids. The ends lost 5 bases at V and 2 bases at J; junction bases unmatched: 8. The germline CDR1 and CDR2 sequences are SEHNR and FQNEAQ (reference sequence). The CDR3 reads CASSAFGTKNTGELFF. CDR3 nucleotide sequence: TGTGCCAGCAGCGCCTTCGGGACTAAAAACACCGGGGAGCTGTTTTTT. Full variable domain (outside the CDR3, taken from reference TRBV7-9 and TRBJ2-2): DTGVSQNPRHKITKRGQNVTFRCDPISEHNRLYWYRQTLGQGPEFLTYFQNEAQLEKSRLLSDRFSAERPKGSFSTLEIQRTEQGDSAMYLCASSAFGTKNTGELFFGEGSRLTVL.

The V gene is TRBV7-6, the J gene TRBJ2-3; TRBD1 matches 7 bases. This CDR3 comprises 16 residues. Per the germline V gene, CDR1 is SGHVS and CDR2 is FNYEAQ. V lost 4 bases to trimming and J lost 2 bases; unmatched junction nucleotides: 9. The CDR3 here is CASSSVRDRTTDTQYF. As DNA, the CDR3 is TGTGCCAGCAGCTCCGTCCGGGACAGAACCACAGATACGCAGTATTTT.

The table lists this clonotype with a few counts. The chain carries TRBV25-1 and TRBJ2-6; D is uncertain. The V gene lost 3 bases and the J gene lost 0 bases, with 9 bases spanning the gap. Germline lookup yields CDR1 MGHDK and CDR2 SYGVNS. CDR3 length: 16 amino acids. The chain's CDR3 is CASSEYPGSGANVLTF. The CDR3 nucleotides are TGTGCCAGCAGTGAGTATCCCGGCTCTGGGGCCAACGTCCTGACTTTC.

This chain joins TRBV18 and TRBJ1-5, with unresolved D. The CDR3 is made up of 14 amino acids. V was shortened by 0 bases and J by 7 bases, with 10 bases between the two germline ends. Germline-derived CDR1 and CDR2 are KGHSH and LQKENI. The CDR3: CASSPPGETQPQHF. In DNA, the CDR3 is TGTGCCAGCTCACCACCGGGTGAAACGCAGCCCCAGCATTTT.

This clonotype was recorded a few times. CDR3 in DNA: TGTGCCACCAGCAGATCCACTCAAGAGACCCAGTACTTC. Translation: CATSRSTQETQYF. The V call is TRBV15, the J call TRBJ2-5; D gene ambiguous. CDR3 length: 13 residues. V lost 2 bases and J 2 bases, leaving 6 bases between the germline ends. Germline V gives CDR1 LNHNV, CDR2 YYDKDF (reference sequence). Full variable domain (rest looked up from reference TRBV15 and TRBJ2-5): DAMVIQNPRYQVTQFGKPVTLSCSQTLNHNVMYWYQQKSSQAPKLLFHYYDKDFNNEADTPDNFQSRRPNTSFCFLDIRSPGLGDTAMYLCATSRSTQETQYFGPGTRLLVL.

The chain couples TRBV5-1 to TRBJ2-2; TRBD2 matches at 9 bases. The V and J ends lost 3 bases and 4 bases, in that order; junction bases with no gene match: 7. The CDR3 spans 16 residues. Looked up from germline, CDR1 is SGHRS and CDR2 is YFSETQ. The CDR3 coding sequence is TGCGCCAGCAGCTATGGGACTAGCTCCTTCACCGGGGAGCTGTTTTTT. It codes for CASSYGTSSFTGELFF.

This clonotype was picked up a small number of times. V and J are TRBV11-3 and TRBJ2-1; a weak D match, TRBD1 (6 bases). The V end was cut by 5 bases, the J end by 9 bases, with 11 bases between. Germline V lookup: CDR1 SGHNT, CDR2 YENEEA. The CDR3 has 12 amino acids. The CDR3 loop reads CASSRKGGEQFF. CDR3 DNA: TGTGCCAGCAGCCGCAAAGGGGGTGAGCAGTTCTTC.

This chain connects TRBV14 to TRBJ2-1, with D perhaps TRBD2 (5 bases). Trimming removed 3 bases from V and 3 bases from J, with 9 bases in between. The germline gives CDR1 SGHDN, CDR2 FVKESK. The CDR3 covers 14 residues. The CDR3 bases are TGTGCCAGCAGCCATTTAGAGGGCTACAATGAGCAGTTCTTC. Its protein product is CASSHLEGYNEQFF.

This clonotype was seen repeatedly, ten times or more. The V gene is TRBV6-1, the J gene TRBJ2-2; D is undetermined. The V and J ends lost 6 bases and 4 bases respectively, with 9 bases between them. The germline CDR1 and CDR2 sequences are MNHNS and SASEGT. The CDR3 extends over 13 amino acids. The CDR3 DNA reads TGTGCCAGCAGCCAGGATGGCACCGGGGAGCTGTTTTTT. This gives the protein CASSQDGTGELFF.

There are a few counts of this clonotype. The chain couples TRBV2 to TRBJ2-6; unclear D gene. CDR1 is SNHLY and CDR2 is FYNNEI in the germline V gene. CDR3 length: 14 amino acids. V lost 7 bases and J 0 bases, leaving 7 bases between the germline ends. Here the CDR3 DNA reads TGTGCCAGCAATCCAGACTCTGGGGCCAACGTCCTGACTTTC. Amino acids: CASNPDSGANVLTF.